The clone carrying this T cell receptor beta chain showed up just once. Germline lookup yields CDR1 MNHEY and CDR2 SVGAGI. The CDR3 has 13 residues. With 7 bases clipped from V and 5 bases from J, the junction kept 3 bases outside the gene matches. The data stem from a study of blood T cell repertoires in COVID-19. TCRdb's table, derived via immunoSEQ multiplex PCR, lists solely in-frame clones and lacks some. The table records about 240,000 clones, around 90% of them present only once. The source of this sequence is a man in his 60s who had recovered from COVID-19. The chain combines TRBV6-5 with TRBJ2-1; 9 bases agree with TRBD1. The sample consisted of peripheral blood. CDR3 residues: CASTRTGDNEQFF. The CDR3 DNA reads as TGTGCCAGCACCAGGACAGGGGACAATGAGCAGTTCTTC.